The clone carrying this T cell receptor beta chain was picked up one time. Its cognate antigen is unknown. The sample belongs to a study of shared clonotypes between healthy human individuals. Overall study findings and caveats: Although depth was large, rarefaction showed that sequencing of the sorted subsets was incomplete. Several donors had roughly 5% of their naive CD4 clonotypes in common. Sequencing depth was predicted to influence how clonotypes are shared among donors. Represented diversity, genetic and exposure-history alike, was limited by few donors.

Clones were read by immunoSEQ multiplex PCR, and TCRdb kept only the in-frame ones, dropping some. The sample records approximately 2,300,000 clones, 92% being singletons. Sequenced: naive CD4+ T cells from PBMCs. The subset: CD45RA+ positively selected. The receptor's source is a man aged 18 to 29 in good health. Some clones in this sample may be carry-over from other donors' samples.

CDR3: CASSFVSGRVFSYEQYF. Here the CDR3 DNA reads TGTGCCAGCAGTTTTGTTAGCGGGAGGGTTTTCTCCTACGAGCAGTACTTC. The gene calls are TRBV28 and TRBJ2-7, with 11 bases lining up with TRBD2. This CDR3 is built from 17 residues. Germline-derived CDR1 and CDR2 are MDHEN and SYDVKM. With V trimmed by 3 bases and J by 0 bases, 7 bases remained unmatched.